Presented here are 18 T cell receptor beta chains from one specimen sequenced in a study of T-cell memory formation after mild COVID-19. TCRdb recomputed calls from the 5' RACE reads with MiXCR, one row per CDR3 protein. The table records 450,000 to 700,000 distinct CDR3 sequences, roughly 18% of them present only once. The specimen was PBMCs or a T cell subset sorted from them (not recorded which). These TCRs come from an adult woman who had mild COVID-19 (a few samples of this study predate the infection). Cell type and time point are not known.

The V call is TRBV19, the J call TRBJ2-7; 9 bases align to TRBD1. CDR1 is LNHDA and CDR2 is SQIVND in the germline V gene (reference sequence). This CDR3 contains 14 residues. With V trimmed by 2 bases and J by 4 bases, 3 bases remained unmatched. In DNA form, the CDR3 reads TGTGCCAGTAGTATAAGGGACAGGGTTTACGAGCAGTACTTC. This sequence encodes CASSIRDRVYEQYF. The full variable domain, rest sourced from reference TRBV19 and TRBJ2-7, is DGGITQSPKYLFRKEGQNVTLSCEQNLNHDAMYWYRQDPGQGLRLIYYSQIVNDFQKGDIAEGYSVSREKKESFPLTVTSAQKNPTAFYLCASSIRDRVYEQYFGPGTRLTVT.

This chain links TRBV7-6 with TRBJ2-5; TRBD2 aligns across 9 bases. The CDR3 sequence is 15 residues long. Per germline, CDR1 SGHVS and CDR2 FNYEAQ. J lost 2 bases, V lost 2 bases, and 3 bases had no gene match. This CDR3 is CASSLLAGLQETQYF. CDR3 coding DNA: TGTGCCAGCAGCTTACTAGCGGGACTTCAAGAGACCCAGTACTTC.

The chain links TRBV9 to TRBJ1-1; 7 bases fit TRBD1. The germline V gene has CDR1 SGDLS and CDR2 YYNGEE. V trimming: 4 bases; J trimming: 0 bases; junction bases outside the gene matches: 6. The CDR3 is made up of 15 amino acids. CDR3 sequence reads: CASSPNRGVNTEAFF. The CDR3 DNA reads TGTGCCAGCAGCCCCAACAGGGGAGTGAACACTGAAGCTTTCTTT.

As DNA, the CDR3 is TGTGCCAGCAGTTTAGGAGAATCTAGCAATCAGCCCCAGCATTTT. Protein product: CASSLGESSNQPQHF. The rearrangement links TRBV27 to TRBJ1-5; no firm D call. This CDR3 has 15 residues. With 2 bases removed from V and 0 bases from J, the gap between germline ends came to 8 bases. Germline V CDR1 and CDR2: MNHEY, SMNVEV (reference sequence).

This clonotype was counted between two and nine times. The chain joins TRBV29-1 to TRBJ1-2, with a weak D call TRBD1 (6 bases). Trimming removed 7 bases at V and 3 bases at J, with 9 bases between. CDR1 and CDR2 from the germline V gene are SQVTM and ANQGSEA. CDR3 size: 11 residues. CDR3 DNA: TGCAGCGCAGGGGATGACTATGGCTACACCTTC. Residues: CSAGDDYGYTF.

The gene calls are TRBV12-3 or TRBV12-4 and TRBJ1-1; D is ambiguous. Trimming stripped 6 bases from V and 1 base from J, with 12 bases between. This CDR3 contains 14 residues. The CDR3: CASREDPGNTEAFF. The CDR3 nucleotides read TGTGCCAGCAGGGAGGACCCAGGGAACACTGAAGCTTTCTTT.

At least ten counts were recorded for this clonotype. J is TRBJ2-7 and V is TRBV5-1, with D unclear. The V end was cut by 3 bases, the J end by 4 bases, with 11 bases between. Germline loops: CDR1 SGHRS, CDR2 YFSETQ. The CDR3 length is 13 residues. The CDR3, as DNA: TGCGCCAGCAGCTCCGGCCTGGTTTACGAGCAGTACTTC. Translated: CASSSGLVYEQYF.

The table lists this clonotype with a few counts. A junction end diverges from the germline sequence, so it may reflect a read error. The rearrangement links TRBV9 to TRBJ2-3; no definite D call. Germline CDR1 is SGDLS and CDR2 is YYNGEE. This CDR3 is built from 15 residues. The DNA of the CDR3 is TGTGCCACCAGCGTAGAATGGGTGAGCACAGATACGCAGTATTTT. It translates to CATSVEWVSTDTQYF.

The J gene is TRBJ2-3, the V gene TRBV14, with D tentatively TRBD2 (5 bases). There are 13 residues in the CDR3. Germline V gives CDR1 SGHDN, CDR2 FVKESK. V was trimmed by 5 bases and J by 9 bases, leaving 15 bases between them. CDR3 bases: TGTGCCAGCAGCTCCGCCGAGGGAGTCACGCAGTATTTT. Protein product: CASSSAEGVTQYF.

V usage is TRBV7-9 and J usage is TRBJ1-2; 7 nucleotides align to TRBD1. V shed 2 bases and J 8 bases; nucleotides not matched to a gene: 5. The CDR3 has 13 amino acids. CDR1 is SEHNR, CDR2 FQNEAQ, per germline (reference sequence). The CDR3 sequence: CASSLIGGRGYTF. For the CDR3, the DNA is TGTGCCAGCAGCTTAATAGGGGGCAGAGGCTACACCTTC. Full variable domain (missing parts from reference TRBV7-9 and TRBJ1-2): DTGVSQNPRHKITKRGQNVTFRCDPISEHNRLYWYRQTLGQGPEFLTYFQNEAQLEKSRLLSDRFSAERPKGSFSTLEIQRTEQGDSAMYLCASSLIGGRGYTFGSGTRLTVV.

This clonotype occurred a few times. The chain carries TRBV12-3 or TRBV12-4 and TRBJ2-1; the D gene could be TRBD1 or TRBD2 (5 bases each). Trimming pared 6 bases from V and 10 bases from J, leaving 16 bases between. CDR3 size: 13 residues. Here the CDR3 reads CASSQLRDLEQFF. The CDR3 coding sequence is TGTGCCAGCAGCCAGCTGAGGGACCTAGAGCAGTTCTTC.

The genes are TRBV29-1 and TRBJ2-2, with D possibly matching TRBD2 (7 bases). Per germline, CDR1 SQVTM and CDR2 ANQGSEA. Trimming left V 5 bases short and J 6 bases short, with 16 bases between. The CDR3 is 14 amino acids. CDR3 amino acids: CSVWRERGAGELFF. The CDR3 nucleotides are TGCAGCGTTTGGCGGGAGAGGGGGGCCGGGGAGCTGTTTTTT.

The chain links TRBV12-3 or TRBV12-4 to TRBJ1-2; no firm D call. Trimming took 3 bases from V and 2 from J, leaving 13 bases between them. This CDR3 region has 15 residues. The DNA of the CDR3 is TGTGCCAGCAGTTTCGAGGTGCTTGGGAACTATGGCTACACCTTC. Encoded protein: CASSFEVLGNYGYTF.

The chain has TRBV5-1 and TRBJ2-5, with D perhaps being TRBD1 or TRBD2 (5 bases each). The CDR3 is 13 residues long. V was pared by 5 bases and J by 5 bases, with 13 bases between. Germline CDR1 SGHRS, CDR2 YFSETQ. The CDR3 region has the DNA TGCGCCAGCAGAGGGGCTAGCTTCGAGACCCAGTACTTC. Translating it yields CASRGASFETQYF.

J is TRBJ2-5 and V is TRBV4-1, with 10 bases fitting TRBD1. CDR3 length: 15 amino acids. The trim removed 3 bases at V and 5 bases at J, leaving 6 bases unmatched. Germline CDR1 reads MGHRA; CDR2 reads YSYEKL. The DNA of the CDR3 is TGCGCCAGCAGCCATGCCGGGACAGGGGAGGAGACCCAGTACTTC. This translates into CASSHAGTGEETQYF.

The chain uses TRBV28 and TRBJ2-3; D ambiguous. The germline CDR1 and CDR2 sequences are MDHEN and SYDVKM. Trimming stripped 6 bases from V and 5 bases from J, with 12 bases between. The CDR3 contains 13 residues. The CDR3 DNA follows: TGTGCCAGCAGACATAGAGAGCTAGATACGCAGTATTTT. Its protein product is CASRHRELDTQYF.

This clonotype has a count of ten or more. This chain joins TRBV12-3 or TRBV12-4 and TRBJ2-1; 10 bases are shared with TRBD2. V trimming: 5 bases; J trimming: 5 bases; junction bases outside the gene matches: 6. The CDR3 covers 15 residues. CDR3 residues: CASSRKREGHNEQFF. In nucleotides, the CDR3 is TGTGCCAGCAGTAGAAAGCGGGAGGGTCACAATGAGCAGTTCTTC.

The V and J genes are TRBV12-3 or TRBV12-4 and TRBJ1-1; 9 nucleotides line up with TRBD1. The CDR3 totals 15 residues. Unmatched junction bases numbered 8, after V lost 6 bases and J lost 3 bases. CDR3 in amino acids: CASRPEGQGHTEAFF. CDR3 DNA: TGTGCCAGCAGACCTGAGGGACAGGGACACACTGAAGCTTTCTTT.